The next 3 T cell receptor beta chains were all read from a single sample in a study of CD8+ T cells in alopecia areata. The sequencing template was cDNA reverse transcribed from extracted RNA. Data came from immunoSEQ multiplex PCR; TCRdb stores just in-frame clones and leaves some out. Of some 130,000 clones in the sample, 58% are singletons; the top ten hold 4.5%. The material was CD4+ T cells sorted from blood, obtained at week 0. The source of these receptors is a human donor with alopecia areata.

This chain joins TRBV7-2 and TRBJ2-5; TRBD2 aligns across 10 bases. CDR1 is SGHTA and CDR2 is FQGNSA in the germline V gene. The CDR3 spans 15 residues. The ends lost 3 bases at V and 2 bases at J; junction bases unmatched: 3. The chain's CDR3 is CASSFQRGGQETQYF. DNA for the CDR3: TGTGCCAGCAGCTTTCAGCGGGGGGGTCAAGAGACCCAGTACTTC. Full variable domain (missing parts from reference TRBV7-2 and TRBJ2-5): GAGVSQSPSNKVTEKGKDVELRCDPISGHTALYWYRQSLGQGLEFLIYFQGNSAPDKSGLPSDRFSAERTGGSVSTLTIQRTQQEDSAVYLCASSFQRGGQETQYFGPGTRLLVL.

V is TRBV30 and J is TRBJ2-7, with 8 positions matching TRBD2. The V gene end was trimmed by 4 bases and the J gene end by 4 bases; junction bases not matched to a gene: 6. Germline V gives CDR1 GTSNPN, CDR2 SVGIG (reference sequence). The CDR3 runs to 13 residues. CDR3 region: CAWKSGGEYEQYF. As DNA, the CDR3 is TGTGCCTGGAAATCCGGGGGGGAATACGAGCAGTACTTC.

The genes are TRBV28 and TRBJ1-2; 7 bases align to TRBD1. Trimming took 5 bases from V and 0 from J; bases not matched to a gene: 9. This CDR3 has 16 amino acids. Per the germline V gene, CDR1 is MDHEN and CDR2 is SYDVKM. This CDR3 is CASSLSGTVSNYGYTF. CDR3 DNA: TGTGCCAGCAGTCTCTCCGGGACAGTTTCTAACTATGGCTACACCTTC.